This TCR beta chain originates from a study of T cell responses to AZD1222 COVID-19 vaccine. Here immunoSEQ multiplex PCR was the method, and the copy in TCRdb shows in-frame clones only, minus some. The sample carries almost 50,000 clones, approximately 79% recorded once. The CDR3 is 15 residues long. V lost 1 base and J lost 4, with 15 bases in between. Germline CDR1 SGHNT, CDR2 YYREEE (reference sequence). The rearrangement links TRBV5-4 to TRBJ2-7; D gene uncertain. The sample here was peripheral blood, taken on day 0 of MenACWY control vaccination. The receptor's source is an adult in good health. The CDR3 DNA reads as TGTGCCAGCAGCTTGTCTATCCAGGAACCTTACGAGCAGTACTTC. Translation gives CASSLSIQEPYEQYF.